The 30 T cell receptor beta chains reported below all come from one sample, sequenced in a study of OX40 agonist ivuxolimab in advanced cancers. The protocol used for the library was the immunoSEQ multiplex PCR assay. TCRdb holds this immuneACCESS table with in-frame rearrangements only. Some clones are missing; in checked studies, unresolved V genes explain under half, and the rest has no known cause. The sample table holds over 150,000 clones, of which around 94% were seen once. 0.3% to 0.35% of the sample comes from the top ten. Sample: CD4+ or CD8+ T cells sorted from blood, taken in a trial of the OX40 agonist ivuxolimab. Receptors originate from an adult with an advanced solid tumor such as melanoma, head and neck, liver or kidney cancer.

CDR3 sequence reads: CASSEPSGTYEQYF. CDR3 bases: TGCGCCAGCAGTGAACCTAGCGGGACCTACGAGCAGTACTTC. This rearrangement joins TRBV10-1 to TRBJ2-7; 9 nucleotides align to TRBD2. Germline loops: CDR1 WNHNN, CDR2 SYGVQD (reference sequence). The CDR3 is made up of 14 amino acids. The V and J ends lost 3 bases and 2 bases, in that order; junction bases with no gene match: 2.

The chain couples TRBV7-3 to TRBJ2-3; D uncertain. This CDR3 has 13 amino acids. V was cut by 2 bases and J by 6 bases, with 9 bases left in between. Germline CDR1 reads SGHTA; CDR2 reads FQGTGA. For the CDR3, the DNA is TGTGCCAGCAGCTTAGGTAGGGCCGATACGCAGTATTTT. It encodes CASSLGRADTQYF. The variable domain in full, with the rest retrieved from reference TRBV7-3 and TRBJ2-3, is GAGVSQTPSNKVTEKGKYVELRCDPISGHTALYWYRQSLGQGPEFLIYFQGTGAADDSGLPNDRFFAVRPEGSVSTLKIQRTERGDSAVYLCASSLGRADTQYFGPGTRLTVL.

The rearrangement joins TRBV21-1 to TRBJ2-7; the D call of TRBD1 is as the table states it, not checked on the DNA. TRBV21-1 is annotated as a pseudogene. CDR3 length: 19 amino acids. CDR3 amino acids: CASSKEKGTGTITSYEQYF. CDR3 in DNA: TGTGCCAGCAGCAAAGAGAAAGGGACAGGGACGATTACCTCCTACGAGCAGTACTTC.

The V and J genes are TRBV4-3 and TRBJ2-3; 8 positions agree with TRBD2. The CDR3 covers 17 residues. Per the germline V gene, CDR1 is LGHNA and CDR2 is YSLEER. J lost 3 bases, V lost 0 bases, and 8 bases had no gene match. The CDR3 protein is CASSQDRRSGGTDTQYF. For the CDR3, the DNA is TGCGCCAGCAGCCAAGATCGTAGGAGCGGGGGTACAGATACGCAGTATTTT.

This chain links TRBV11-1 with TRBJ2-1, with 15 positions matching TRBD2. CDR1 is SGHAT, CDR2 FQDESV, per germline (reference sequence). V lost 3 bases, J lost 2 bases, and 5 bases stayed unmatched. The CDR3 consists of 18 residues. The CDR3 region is CASSFWTSGRAPYNEQFF. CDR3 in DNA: TGTGCCAGCAGCTTCTGGACTAGCGGGAGGGCCCCCTACAATGAGCAGTTCTTC.

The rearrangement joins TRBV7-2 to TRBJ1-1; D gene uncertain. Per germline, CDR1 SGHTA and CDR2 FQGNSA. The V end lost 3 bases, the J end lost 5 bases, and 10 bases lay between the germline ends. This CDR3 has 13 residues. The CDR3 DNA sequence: TGTGCCAGCAGCTTCTACCTAGGGACTGAAGCTTTCTTT. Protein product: CASSFYLGTEAFF.

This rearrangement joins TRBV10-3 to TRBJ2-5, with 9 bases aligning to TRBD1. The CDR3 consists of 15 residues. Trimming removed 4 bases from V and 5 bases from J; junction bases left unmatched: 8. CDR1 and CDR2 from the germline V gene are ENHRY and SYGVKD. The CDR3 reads CAISGGTGFGETQYF. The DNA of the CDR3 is TGTGCCATCAGTGGGGGGACAGGGTTTGGGGAGACCCAGTACTTC.

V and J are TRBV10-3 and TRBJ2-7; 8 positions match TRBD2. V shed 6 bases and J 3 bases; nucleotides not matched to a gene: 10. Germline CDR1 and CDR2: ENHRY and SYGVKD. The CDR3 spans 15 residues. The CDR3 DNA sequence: TGTGCCATCAGAACATCTAGCGGGTCCTACTACGAGCAGTACTTC. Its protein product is CAIRTSSGSYYEQYF.

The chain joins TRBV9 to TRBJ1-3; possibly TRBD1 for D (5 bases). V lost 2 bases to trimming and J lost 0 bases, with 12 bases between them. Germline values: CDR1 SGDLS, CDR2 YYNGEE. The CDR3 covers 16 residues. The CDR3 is CASSVNTGFSGNTIYF. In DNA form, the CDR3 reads TGTGCCAGCAGCGTGAATACAGGTTTCTCTGGAAACACCATATATTTT. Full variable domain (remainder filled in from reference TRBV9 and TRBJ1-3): DSGVTQTPKHLITATGQRVTLRCSPRSGDLSVYWYQQSLDQGLQFLIQYYNGEERAKGNILERFSAQQFPDLHSELNLSSLELGDSALYFCASSVNTGFSGNTIYFGEGSWLTVV.

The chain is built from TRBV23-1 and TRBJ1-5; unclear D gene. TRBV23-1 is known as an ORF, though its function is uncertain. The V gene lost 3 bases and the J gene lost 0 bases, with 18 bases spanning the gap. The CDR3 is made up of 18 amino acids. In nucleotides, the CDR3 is TGCGCCAGCAGTCACCTCTTCGGGGAGCTTTATAGCAATCAGCCCCAGCATTTT. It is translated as CASSHLFGELYSNQPQHF.

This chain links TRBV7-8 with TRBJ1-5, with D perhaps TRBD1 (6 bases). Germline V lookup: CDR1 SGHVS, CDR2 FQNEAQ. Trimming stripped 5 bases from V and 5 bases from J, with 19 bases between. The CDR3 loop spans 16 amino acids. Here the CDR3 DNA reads TGTGCCAGCAGCCAATTAGTGTTACAGGGAGATCAGCCCCAGCATTTT. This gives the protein CASSQLVLQGDQPQHF.

The CDR3 here is CASSTRTGRDTQYF. CDR3 sequence (DNA): TGTGCCAGCAGCACCCGGACAGGGAGGGATACGCAGTATTTT. The chain couples TRBV7-2 to TRBJ2-3, with 8 positions matching TRBD1. The CDR3 loop spans 14 amino acids. Germline CDR1 SGHTA, CDR2 FQGNSA. Trimming cost V 5 bases and J 6 bases; bases outside gene matches: 7.

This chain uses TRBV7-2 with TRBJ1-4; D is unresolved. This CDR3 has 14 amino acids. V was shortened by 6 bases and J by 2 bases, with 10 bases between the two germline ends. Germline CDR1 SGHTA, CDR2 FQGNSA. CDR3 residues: CASREFATNEKLFF. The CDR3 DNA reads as TGTGCCAGCAGGGAATTTGCTACTAATGAAAAACTGTTTTTT.

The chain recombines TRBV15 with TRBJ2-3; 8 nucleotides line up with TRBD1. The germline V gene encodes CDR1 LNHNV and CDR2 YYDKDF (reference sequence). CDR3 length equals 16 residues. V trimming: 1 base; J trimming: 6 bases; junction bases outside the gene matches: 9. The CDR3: CATSRVTGTGLDTQYF. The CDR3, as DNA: TGTGCCACCAGCAGAGTCACCGGGACAGGTTTGGATACGCAGTATTTT.

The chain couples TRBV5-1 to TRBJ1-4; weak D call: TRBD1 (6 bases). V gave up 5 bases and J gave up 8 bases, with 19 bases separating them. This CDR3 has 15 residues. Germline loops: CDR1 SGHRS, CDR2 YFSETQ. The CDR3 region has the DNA TGCGCCAGCAGAATTACAGGGAACGTCGGCGAAAAACTGTTTTTT. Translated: CASRITGNVGEKLFF.

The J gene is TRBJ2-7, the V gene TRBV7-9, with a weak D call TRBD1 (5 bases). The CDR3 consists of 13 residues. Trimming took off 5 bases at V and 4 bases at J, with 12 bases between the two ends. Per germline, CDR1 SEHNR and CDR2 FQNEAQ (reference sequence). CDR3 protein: CASSPFQGYEQYF. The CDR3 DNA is TGTGCCAGCAGCCCCTTCCAGGGATACGAGCAGTACTTC.

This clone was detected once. CDR3 loop: CASSLNQEIREYF. CDR3 DNA sequence: TGTGCCAGCAGCTTGAACCAGGAGATCCGCGAGTACTTC. The V and J genes are TRBV5-5 and TRBJ2-7; D is unresolved. Trimming shortened V by 1 base and J by 11 bases, and 16 bases separated the two germline ends. The CDR3 runs 13 residues. Germline loops: CDR1 SGHKS, CDR2 YYEKEE (reference sequence).

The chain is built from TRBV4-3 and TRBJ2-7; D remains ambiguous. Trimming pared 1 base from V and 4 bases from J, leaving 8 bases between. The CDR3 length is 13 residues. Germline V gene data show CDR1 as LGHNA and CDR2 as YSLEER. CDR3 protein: CASSQGIGYEQYF. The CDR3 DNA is TGCGCCAGCAGCCAAGGAATAGGTTACGAGCAGTACTTC.

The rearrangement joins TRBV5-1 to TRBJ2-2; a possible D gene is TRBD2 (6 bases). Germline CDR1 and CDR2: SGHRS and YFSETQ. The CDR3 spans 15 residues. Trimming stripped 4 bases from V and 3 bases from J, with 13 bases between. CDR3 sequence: CASSQTGGDTGELFF. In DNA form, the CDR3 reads TGCGCCAGCAGCCAAACGGGCGGGGACACCGGGGAGCTGTTTTTT.

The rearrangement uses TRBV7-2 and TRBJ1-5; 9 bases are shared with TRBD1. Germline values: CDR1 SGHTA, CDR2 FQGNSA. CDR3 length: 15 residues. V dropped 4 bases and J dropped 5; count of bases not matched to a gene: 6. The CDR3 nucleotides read TGTGCCAGCAGCTCGTGGGGGACAGGGTATCAGCCCCAGCATTTT. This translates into CASSSWGTGYQPQHF. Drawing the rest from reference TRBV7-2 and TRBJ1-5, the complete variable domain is GAGVSQSPSNKVTEKGKDVELRCDPISGHTALYWYRQSLGQGLEFLIYFQGNSAPDKSGLPSDRFSAERTGGSVSTLTIQRTQQEDSAVYLCASSSWGTGYQPQHFGDGTRLSIL.

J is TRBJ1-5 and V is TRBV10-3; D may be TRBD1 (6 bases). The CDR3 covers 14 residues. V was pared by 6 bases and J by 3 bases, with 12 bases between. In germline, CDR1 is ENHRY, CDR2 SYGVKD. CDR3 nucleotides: TGTGCCATCAGCGAACAGGGCCTCAATCAGCCCCAGCATTTT. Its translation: CAISEQGLNQPQHF.

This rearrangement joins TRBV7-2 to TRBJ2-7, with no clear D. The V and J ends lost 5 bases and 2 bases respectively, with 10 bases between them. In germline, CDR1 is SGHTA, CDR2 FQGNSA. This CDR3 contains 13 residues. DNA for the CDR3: TGTGCCAGCAGCCGCCCAGGACCCTACGAGCAGTACTTC. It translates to CASSRPGPYEQYF. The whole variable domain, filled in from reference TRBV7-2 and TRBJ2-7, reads GAGVSQSPSNKVTEKGKDVELRCDPISGHTALYWYRQSLGQGLEFLIYFQGNSAPDKSGLPSDRFSAERTGGSVSTLTIQRTQQEDSAVYLCASSRPGPYEQYFGPGTRLTVT.

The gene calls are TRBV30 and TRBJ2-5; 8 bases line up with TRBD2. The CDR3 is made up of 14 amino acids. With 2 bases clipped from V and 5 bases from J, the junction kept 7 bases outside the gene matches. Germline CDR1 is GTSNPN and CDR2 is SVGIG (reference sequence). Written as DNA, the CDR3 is TGTGCCTGGAGTCCCAGCGGGAGTCGGGAGACCCAGTACTTC. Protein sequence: CAWSPSGSRETQYF.

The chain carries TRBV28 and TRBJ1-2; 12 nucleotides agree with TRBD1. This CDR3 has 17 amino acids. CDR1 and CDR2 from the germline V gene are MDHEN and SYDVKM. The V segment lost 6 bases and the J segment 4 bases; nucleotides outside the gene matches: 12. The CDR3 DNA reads TGTGCCAGCAGGGGGGGACAGGGGGCGTTGTTTATCTATGGCTACACCTTC. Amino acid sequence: CASRGGQGALFIYGYTF.

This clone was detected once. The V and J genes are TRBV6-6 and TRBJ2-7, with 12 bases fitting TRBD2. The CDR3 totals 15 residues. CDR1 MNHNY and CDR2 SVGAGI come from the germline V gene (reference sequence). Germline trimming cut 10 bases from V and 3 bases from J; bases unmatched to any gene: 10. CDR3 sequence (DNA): TGTGCCACCCTATATCCGGGACTAGCGGGCTACGAGCAGTACTTC. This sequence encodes CATLYPGLAGYEQYF.

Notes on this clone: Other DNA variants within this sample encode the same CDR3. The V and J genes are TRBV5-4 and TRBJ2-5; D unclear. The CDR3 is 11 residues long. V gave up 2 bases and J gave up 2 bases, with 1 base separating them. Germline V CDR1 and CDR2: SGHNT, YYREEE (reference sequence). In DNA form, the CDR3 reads TGTGCCAGCAGCTTTCAAGAGACCCAGTACTTC. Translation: CASSFQETQYF.

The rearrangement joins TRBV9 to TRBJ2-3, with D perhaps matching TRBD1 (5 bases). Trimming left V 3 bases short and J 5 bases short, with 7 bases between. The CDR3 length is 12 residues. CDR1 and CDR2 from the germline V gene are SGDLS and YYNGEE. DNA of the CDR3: TGTGCCAGCAGCGGGGGCATAGATACGCAGTATTTT. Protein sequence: CASSGGIDTQYF.

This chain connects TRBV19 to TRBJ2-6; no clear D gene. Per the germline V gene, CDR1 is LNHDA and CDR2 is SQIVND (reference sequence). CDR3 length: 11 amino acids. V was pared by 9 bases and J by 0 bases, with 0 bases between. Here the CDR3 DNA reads TGTGCCAGCTCTGGGGCCAACGTCCTGACTTTC. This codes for CASSGANVLTF.

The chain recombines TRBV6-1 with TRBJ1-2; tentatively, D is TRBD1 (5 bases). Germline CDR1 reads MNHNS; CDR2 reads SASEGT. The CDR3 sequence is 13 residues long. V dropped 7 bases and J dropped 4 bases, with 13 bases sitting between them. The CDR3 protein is CASNLDSSYGYTF. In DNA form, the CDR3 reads TGTGCCAGCAACCTAGACAGTAGCTATGGCTACACCTTC.

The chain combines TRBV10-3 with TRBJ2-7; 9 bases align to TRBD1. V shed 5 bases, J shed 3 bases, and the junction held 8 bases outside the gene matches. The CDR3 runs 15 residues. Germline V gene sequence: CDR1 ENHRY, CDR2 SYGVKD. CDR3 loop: CAISTGQGIGYEQYF. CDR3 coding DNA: TGTGCCATCAGTACGGGACAGGGAATTGGCTACGAGCAGTACTTC.